Each of the 31 T cell receptor delta chains below was sequenced from the same sample in a study of gamma-delta chains in newborns, infants, children. TCRdb re-called the reads with CATT. Here the sample spans 3,500 to 4,500 delta-chain clones, 2.1% being singletons. The sequenced sample consisted of blood. The receptors derive from a child who was a newborn, infant or young child, either healthy, febrile or measles-vaccinated (not recorded which).

This clone was seen more than once but under ten times. TCRdb pairs this DNA with a much larger clone's protein that differs at residue 9, likely a read error; the protein shown was translated from the DNA. The chain is built from TRDV2 and TRDJ3; the D gene is possibly TRDD3 (5 bases). V lost 1 base, J lost 0 bases, and 15 bases lay in between. The CDR3 loop spans 19 amino acids. The germline V gene encodes CDR1 GEAIGNYY and CDR2 EKD. The CDR3 region is CACDTLNWWSSWDTRQMFF. The CDR3 bases are TGTGCCTGTGACACGTTGAACTGGTGGAGCTCCTGGGACACCCGACAGATGTTTTTC.

A word on this clone: This DNA's translation differs at residue 8 from TCRdb's protein, which comes from a much larger clone; a read error is likely, and the protein shown is translated from the DNA. The rearrangement links TRDV2 to TRDJ3, with 8 bases aligning to TRDD3. With V trimmed by 2 bases and J by 0 bases, 11 bases remained unmatched. The CDR3 runs 20 residues. Germline V gives CDR1 GEAIGNYY, CDR2 EKD. The CDR3 spells CACDRLGGTRSSWDTRQMFF. In DNA form, the CDR3 reads TGTGCCTGTGACAGACTGGGGGGTACGCGGAGCTCCTGGGACACCCGACAGATGTTTTTC.

This clone counts as large (0.1 to 1%). In the same sample, other DNA sequences code for this CDR3. The J gene is TRDJ3, the V gene TRDV2; TRDD3 agrees at 9 bases. This CDR3 is built from 17 residues. In germline, CDR1 is GEAIGNYY, CDR2 EKD. V lost 0 bases and J lost 5; bases outside the gene matches: 4. The CDR3 loop is CACDTKGIRRDTRQMFF. The CDR3 DNA reads TGTGCCTGTGACACCAAGGGGATACGAAGGGACACCCGACAGATGTTTTTC.

Remarks on this clone: For this DNA, TCRdb reports the protein of a much larger clone, which diverges at residue 3, most likely from a read error; the protein presented here is translated directly from the DNA. This chain uses TRDV3 with TRDJ1, with D maybe TRDD3 (5 bases). V was trimmed by 5 bases and J by 0 bases, leaving 16 bases between them. This CDR3 comprises 14 residues. The germline V gene has CDR1 TVYSNPD and CDR2 GDNSRS (reference sequence). The CDR3 sequence is CAPGLGINTDKLIF. The CDR3 nucleotides read TGTGCCCCTGGTCTGGGTATCAACACCGATAAACTCATCTTT. The full variable domain, its missing parts supplied by reference TRDV3 and TRDJ1, is CDKVTQSSPDQTVASGSEVVLLCTYDTVYSNPDLFWYRIRPDYSFQFVFYGDNSRSEGADFTQGRFSVKHILTQKAFHLVISPVRTEDSATYYCAPGLGINTDKLIFGKGTRVTVEP.

This clone ranks as medium-sized. This sequence is one base from a far larger clone and is likely a read error. CDR3 sequence reads: CACGTGDFYSWDTRQMFF. DNA for the CDR3: TGTGCCTGTGGCACCGGGGATTTCTACTCCTGGGACACCCGACAGATGTTTTTC. The rearrangement joins TRDV2 to TRDJ3, with D perhaps matching TRDD3 (6 bases). The CDR3 contains 18 residues. Germline-derived CDR1 and CDR2 are GEAIGNYY and EKD.

Details on this clone: A far larger clone lies a single base away; this is likely a read error. This CDR3 is also generated by other DNA sequences in the sample. The rearrangement links TRDV1 to TRDJ2; D is perhaps TRDD3 (8 bases). Germline V gene lookup returns CDR1 TSWWSYY and CDR2 QGS. The CDR3 runs to 18 residues. CDR3 bases: TGTGCTCTTGGGGATTTCCTACTTCACTGGGGGCTGACAGCGCAACTCTTCTTT. Translation: CALGDFLLHWGLTAQLFF.

CDR3 amino acids: CACDTAGIPHSWDTRQMFF. In DNA form, the CDR3 reads TGTGCCTGTGACACCGCGGGGATACCCCACTCCTGGGACACCCGACAGATGTTTTTC. The chain links TRDV2 to TRDJ3, with 8 bases identical to TRDD3. The CDR3 runs to 19 residues. The junction had 6 bases not matched to a gene; V was cut back by 0 bases and J by 0 bases. From germline, CDR1 is GEAIGNYY and CDR2 EKD.

Remarks on this clone: TCRdb assigns this DNA the protein of a much larger clone, which departs from its translation at residue 11; this likely reflects a read error, and the protein shown comes from translating the DNA. The chain combines TRDV2 with TRDJ3; 8 bases align to TRDD3. The CDR3 covers 16 residues. Germline CDR1 is GEAIGNYY and CDR2 is EKD. CDR3 DNA sequence: TGTGCCTGTGACTGGGGGATCTCCTGGGACGCCCGACAGATGTTTTTC. Its protein is CACDWGISWDARQMFF.

Concerning this clone: TCRdb attributes to this sequence the protein of a much larger clone, which differs from the DNA translation at residue 8; a read error is likely, and the protein displayed is translated from the DNA. This sequence joins TRDV1 and TRDJ2; no definite D call. This CDR3 contains 18 residues. The germline V gene encodes CDR1 TSWWSYY and CDR2 QGS. The germline V and J ends were trimmed by 0 bases and 0 bases, with 14 bases remaining between them. The CDR3 loop is CALGELPSFTTLTAQLFF. In nucleotides, the CDR3 is TGTGCTCTTGGGGAACTCCCCTCTTTTACTACTTTGACAGCACAACTCTTCTTT.

The table lists this clone with many counts. A far bigger clonotype differs at one base, so this is likely a read error. This chain links TRDV2 with TRDJ2, with TRDD3 matching 8 bases. Per the germline V gene, CDR1 is GEAIGNYY and CDR2 is EKD. The CDR3 extends over 14 amino acids. Written as DNA, the CDR3 is TGTGCCTGTGGCACCTGGGGGATGACAGCACAACTCTTCTTT. The encoded protein is CACGTWGMTAQLFF.

CDR3 in amino acids: CACDPVVGGSWDTRQMFF. In DNA form, the CDR3 reads TGTGCCTGTGACCCCGTAGTCGGGGGATCCTGGGACACCCGACAGATGTTTTTC. This sequence joins TRDV2 and TRDJ3; D is possibly TRDD3 (6 bases). CDR1 and CDR2 (germline): GEAIGNYY, EKD. V shed 3 bases and J shed 1 base, with 15 bases lying between them. The CDR3 length is 18 residues.

The table lists this clone with a few counts. TCRdb's entry gives the protein of a much larger clone, which mismatches this DNA's translation at residue 11, likely from a read error; the protein reported here is translated from the DNA. The V and J genes are TRDV2 and TRDJ3, with TRDD3 identical over 7 bases. CDR3 length: 18 amino acids. CDR1 GEAIGNYY and CDR2 EKD come from the germline V gene. The CDR3 loop is CACDTWGTSSGDTRQMFF. The CDR3 DNA is TGTGCCTGTGACACCTGGGGGACGAGCTCCGGGGACACCCGACAGATGTTTTTC.

This clone was observed a handful of times. A read error is the likely source, as a far larger clone sits one nucleotide away. The gene calls are TRDV3 and TRDJ2; 7 positions agree with TRDD3. The CDR3 extends over 12 amino acids. Per the germline V gene, CDR1 is TVYSNPD and CDR2 is GDNSRS (reference sequence). The CDR3 nucleotides are TGTGCCTTTGGGGGATTGACAGCACAACCCTTCTTT. Its protein product is CAFGGLTAQPFF.

Comment on this clone: The protein held in TCRdb is that of a much larger clone and does not match this DNA's translation at residue 4, likely because of a read error; the protein shown is translated from the DNA. The gene calls are TRDV2 and TRDJ1; the match to TRDD3 covers 7 bases. V was clipped by 6 bases and J by 0 bases; unmatched bases: 15. Germline CDR1 is GEAIGNYY and CDR2 is EKD. The CDR3 is 17 amino acids. Here the CDR3 reads CACNPAGDRLYTDKLIF. The CDR3 nucleotides are TGTGCCTGTAACCCTGCGGGGGATCGGCTGTACACCGATAAACTCATCTTT.

A note on this clone: TCRdb assigns this DNA the protein of a much larger clone, which departs from its translation at residue 13; this likely reflects a read error, and the protein shown comes from translating the DNA. This chain links TRDV1 with TRDJ1; 10 nucleotides match TRDD3. Germline lookup yields CDR1 TSWWSYY and CDR2 QGS. The CDR3 has 19 residues. The ends lost 3 bases at V and 1 base at J; junction bases unmatched: 14. CDR3 DNA sequence: TGTGCTCTTGGGGATAGACTACTTACTGGGGGATCCTGCACCGATAAACTCATCTTT. Protein: CALGDRLLTGGSCTDKLIF.

To note about this clone: The protein given by TCRdb reflects a much larger clone and differs at residue 9 from this DNA's translation, likely from a read error; the protein shown is the DNA's translation. The J gene is TRDJ3, the V gene TRDV1, with 9 bases that match TRDD3. The V and J ends lost 3 bases and 2 bases, in that order; junction bases with no gene match: 5. The germline V gene has CDR1 TSWWSYY and CDR2 QGS. This CDR3 comprises 18 residues. The CDR3 loop is CALGEYWGTPWDTRQMFF. The CDR3 DNA is TGTGCTCTTGGGGAGTACTGGGGGACACCCTGGGACACCCGACAGATGTTTTTC.

Concerning this clone itself: TCRdb has a much larger clone's protein, which differs at residue 10 from the translation of this DNA, likely because of a read error; what is shown is the protein translated from the DNA. The chain employs TRDV2 and TRDJ3; 11 nucleotides line up with TRDD3. This CDR3 spans 20 amino acids. Germline V gene sequence: CDR1 GEAIGNYY, CDR2 EKD. Losses at the gene ends were 4 bases for V and 0 bases for J; bases not matched to a gene: 10. CDR3 coding DNA: TGTGCCTGTGATAAAGTACTGGGGGATATGCGCTCCTGGGACACCCGACAGATGTTTTTC. This gives the protein CACDKVLGDMRSWDTRQMFF.

A note on this clone: The DNA translation disagrees with the TCRdb protein at residue 6, so the protein in this description comes from the DNA. The CDR3 DNA is TGTGCCTTTAGACCAGCCCCCGTTTTAGGGGATACGCGTTACACCGATAAACTCATCTTT. Residues: CAFRPAPVLGDTRYTDKLIF. The V and J genes are TRDV3 and TRDJ1; 9 bases are a match to TRDD3. The CDR3 sequence is 20 residues long. Germline V gene lookup returns CDR1 TVYSNPD and CDR2 GDNSRS (reference sequence). Trimming at V came to 0 bases and at J to 0 bases, leaving 20 bases not matched to a gene.

For this clone: A far larger clone is off by one base, so a read error is likely. This CDR3 is also generated by other DNA sequences in the sample. The chain links TRDV2 to TRDJ3; 12 bases are shared with TRDD3. This CDR3 comprises 22 residues. V shed 1 base and J 0 bases; nucleotides not matched to a gene: 12. Germline-derived CDR1 and CDR2 are GEAIGNYY and EKD. CDR3 DNA sequence: TGTGCCTGTGACACTGAGTGGACTGGGGGATACTTCAGCTCCTGGGACACCCGACAGATGTTTTTC. This gives the protein CACDTEWTGGYFSSWDTRQMFF.

A few counts support this clone. TCRdb attributes to this sequence the protein of a much larger clone, which differs from the DNA translation at residue 3; a read error is likely, and the protein displayed is translated from the DNA. The gene calls are TRDV2 and TRDJ3; 11 bases align to TRDD3. The CDR3 extends over 20 amino acids. From germline, CDR1 is GEAIGNYY and CDR2 EKD. The CDR3 sequence: CARDTVLGDKSSWDTRQMFF. In nucleotides, the CDR3 is TGTGCCCGTGACACCGTACTGGGGGATAAAAGCTCCTGGGACACCCGACAGATGTTTTTC.

Turning to this clone: The TCRdb record carries a much larger clone's protein, which differs from this DNA's translation at residue 13; a read error is the likely cause, and the protein listed here is the DNA translation. The chain uses TRAV29/DV5 and TRDJ1; 12 nucleotides align to TRDD3. The V gene's germline CDR1 is NSMFDY and CDR2 ISSIKDK. This CDR3 contains 15 residues. The CDR3 DNA reads TGTGCAGCAACCTTTACTGGGGGATACACCGATAAACCCATCTTT. It codes for CAATFTGGYTDKPIF.

Points on this clone: TCRdb attributes to this sequence the protein of a much larger clone, which differs from the DNA translation at residue 11; a read error is likely, and the protein displayed is translated from the DNA. J is TRDJ2 and V is TRDV2, with 9 bases that match TRDD3. V was clipped by 1 base and J by 0 bases; unmatched bases: 8. This CDR3 spans 18 amino acids. Looked up from germline, CDR1 is GEAIGNYY and CDR2 is EKD. CDR3 DNA sequence: TGTGCCTGTGACACGCTTACTGGGGGACCGTCTTTGACAGCACAACTCTTCTTT. This gives the protein CACDTLTGGPSLTAQLFF.

Comment on this clone: Since a far larger clone is one base different, this is likely a read error. Other DNA sequences in the sample encode the same CDR3. The chain is built from TRDV1 and TRDJ1, with 9 bases lining up with TRDD3. V dropped 0 bases and J dropped 0; count of bases not matched to a gene: 14. The CDR3 spans 20 residues. Germline values: CDR1 TSWWSYY, CDR2 QGS. The CDR3 DNA is TGTGCTCTTGGGGAACTGCCCCTGGTGGGGATACGGAGGTACACCGATAAACTCATCTTT. It yields the protein CALGELPLVGIRRYTDKLIF.

This clone was picked up a small number of times. The protein TCRdb gives is from a much larger clone and does not agree with this DNA's translation at residue 10, likely a read error; the protein shown here comes from the DNA. The gene calls are TRDV2 and TRDJ2; 9 nucleotides line up with TRDD3. The V gene's germline CDR1 is GEAIGNYY and CDR2 EKD. Trimming cost V 1 base and J 0 bases; bases outside gene matches: 8. The CDR3 is 18 amino acids. CDR3 nucleotide sequence: TGTGCCTGTGACACGCTTACTGGGGGACTGCCTTTGACAGCACAACTCTTCTTT. Translation gives CACDTLTGGLPLTAQLFF.

This clone was counted ten times or more. A far larger clone is only one base removed, so a read error is likely. The chain joins TRDV2 to TRDJ3, with TRDD3 as a possible D gene (6 bases). Germline assignment: CDR1 GEAIGNYY and CDR2 EKD. The CDR3 runs 18 residues. CDR3 bases: TGTGCCTGTGGCACCGGATACCTTTTCTCCTGGGACACCCGACAGATGTTTTTC. Amino acid sequence: CACGTGYLFSWDTRQMFF.

On this clone itself: With only one base between it and a far larger clone, this is likely a read error. Other DNA sequences within the sample encode an identical CDR3. The gene calls are TRDV1 and TRDJ1; D tentatively reads TRDD2 or TRDD3 (5 bases each). Germline V gives CDR1 TSWWSYY, CDR2 QGS. The length of the CDR3 is 15 residues. CDR3 DNA: TGCGCTCTTGGGGAACTTCCAGCAAAGACCGATAAACTCATCTTT. Its protein product is CALGELPAKTDKLIF.

The V call is TRDV2, the J call TRDJ1; the match to TRDD3 covers 7 bases. The V gene's germline CDR1 is GEAIGNYY and CDR2 EKD. This CDR3 is built from 14 residues. Trimming removed 6 bases from V and 4 bases from J; junction bases left unmatched: 10. The CDR3 DNA sequence: TGTGCCTGTTTCTTGGTGGGGGAAATCGATAAACTCATCTTT. Protein sequence: CACFLVGEIDKLIF.

About this clone: The TCRdb record carries a much larger clone's protein, which differs from this DNA's translation at residue 5; a read error is the likely cause, and the protein listed here is the DNA translation. V usage is TRAV29/DV5 and J usage is TRDJ2; the match to TRDD3 covers 9 bases. Trimming removed 3 bases from V and 3 bases from J; junction bases left unmatched: 3. The CDR3 is 14 residues long. CDR1 is NSMFDY and CDR2 is ISSIKDK in the germline V gene. CDR3 sequence: CAAKHWGMTAQLFF. The DNA for the CDR3 is TGTGCAGCAAAGCACTGGGGGATGACAGCACAACTCTTCTTT. The whole variable domain, remainder taken from reference TRAV29/DV5 and TRDJ2, is DQQVKQNSPSLSVQEGRISILNCDYTNSMFDYFLWYKKYPAEGPTFLISISSIKDKNEDGRFTVFLNKSAKHLSLHIVPSQPGDSAVYFCAAKHWGMTAQLFFGKGTQLIVEP.

This clone was seen a handful of times. The protein held in TCRdb is that of a much larger clone and does not match this DNA's translation at residues 5 and 11, likely because of a read error; the protein shown is translated from the DNA. The chain uses TRDV2 and TRDJ3, with 12 bases identical to TRDD3. Germline CDR1 reads GEAIGNYY; CDR2 reads EKD. This CDR3 is 18 amino acids long. CDR3 amino acids: CACDLTGGYSRDTRQMFF. In DNA form, the CDR3 reads TGTGCCTGTGACCTTACTGGGGGATACTCCCGGGACACCCGACAGATGTTTTTC.

For this clone: This DNA translates differently at residue 8 from the TCRdb protein, which is that of a much larger clone; a read error is likely, and the protein shown is the DNA's own translation. This rearrangement joins TRDV1 to TRDJ3; the D gene is possibly TRDD3 (6 bases). The ends were cut back, 3 bases at V and 2 bases at J, with 14 bases in the middle. The CDR3 is 18 amino acids. CDR1 is TSWWSYY, CDR2 QGS, per germline. The CDR3 spells CALGEYWEIPWDTRQMFF. The CDR3 region has the DNA TGTGCTCTTGGGGAGTACTGGGAGATACCCTGGGACACCCGACAGATGTTTTTC.

About this clone: This DNA translates differently at residue 7 from the TCRdb protein, which is that of a much larger clone; a read error is likely, and the protein shown is the DNA's own translation. CDR3 region: CACDKLERYTDKLIF. The CDR3 DNA reads as TGTGCCTGTGACAAACTGGAGCGCTACACCGATAAACTCATCTTT. The chain joins TRDV2 to TRDJ1; D might be TRDD3 (5 bases). Trimming removed 2 bases from V and 0 bases from J, with 12 bases in between. The CDR3 extends over 15 amino acids. Germline lookup yields CDR1 GEAIGNYY and CDR2 EKD.